The T cell receptor (beta chain) under discussion was sequenced for a study of Ad26.COV2.S vaccination and SARS-CoV-2 variants (dated by TCRdb to the early 2020s). Regarding the study in general: Donors in the vaccine arm were drawn from COV1001, a phase I-IIa trial of Ad26.COV2.S in healthy adults that was multicentre, randomized, double-blind and placebo-controlled. Ad26.COV2.S was administered intramuscularly at a dose of 5x10^10 or 1x10^11 viral particles, either as one shot or as two shots given 56 days apart. TCRbeta repertoire sequencing was used to assess the specificity and breadth of SARS-CoV-2-reactive T cell receptors after Ad26.COV2.S vaccination. The TCR-sequenced set comprised around 30 samples: 19 Ad26.COV2.S vaccine recipients, 5 placebo recipients and 8 SARS-CoV-2 convalescent individuals. Trial participants were randomized into five groups of five: low-dose or high-dose Ad26.COV2.S given once or twice, or placebo on both occasions. Throughout the experiments and outcome assessment, investigators stayed blinded to trial group allocation. Points the paper makes about the study in general: The study lacked the statistical power to compare responses across vaccine doses or regimens. According to the authors, total T cell responses may have been underestimated by the TCR breadth and depth analyses. Spike-specific TCR breadth was higher in Ad26.COV2.S recipients than in placebo recipients (P = 0.0014). After vaccination, spike-specific CD8+ and CD4+ T cell responses were reported to show substantial breadth. Vaccine and placebo recipients had similar non-spike TCR breadth, a finding consistent with the vaccine containing only spike.

Concerning this clone itself: The antigen this receptor binds is unknown. Base qualities are missing; no much larger clone stands one base away. The same CDR3 arises from other DNA sequences in this sample as well.

The immunoSEQ Assay was the method used to sequence TCRbeta CDR3 regions. After extraction, genomic DNA underwent amplification by bias-controlled multiplex PCR, followed by high-throughput sequencing. In the authors' own workflow: To quantify the absolute abundance of every unique TCRbeta CDR3 region, sequences were collapsed and filtered. Usable DNA was measured by amplifying reference genes present in all nucleated cells, and TCRbeta template counts were normalized to that usable DNA to estimate T cell fraction. Repertoire TCRs were annotated as SARS-CoV-2-specific when V gene, CDR3 amino acid sequence and J gene were exactly matched to a known reactive TCR set. The reference SARS-CoV-2 TCR set was obtained from MIRA and was filtered for enrichment in COVID-19-positive ImmuneCODE repertoires, whereby public or cross-reactive TCRs were removed. Drawing on the MIRA antigens, annotated TCRs were analysed further at the level of specific ORF or position within ORF. Depth was the summed frequency of annotated unique rearrangements, while breadth was defined as annotated unique rearrangements over total unique productive rearrangements. Two-sided Wilcoxon rank-sum tests were used to compare TCR breadth between groups. In TCRdb, the immuneACCESS table is reduced to in-frame sequences with V and J assigned. These tables do not hold every clone; where another copy was compared, an unresolved V gene accounts for under half, and the others remain unexplained. That table is the source of V, J and clone size, and D and trimming were worked out from the DNA. The sample data list roughly 300,000 clones, and more than 85% of these were observed just once. The ten biggest clones cover roughly 4.8% of the sample.

The V end loses 1 base and the J end loses 0 bases, and a stretch of 3 bases separates them. From cysteine to phenylalanine, the CDR3 is 13 amino acids long. Only CDR3 DNA remains: 39 bases, in frame from the first base. In light of the paper, this sample's treatment or condition label describes: roughly 19 received Ad26.COV2.S at low or high dose, single or two shots; a few received placebo; per-sample allocation not given. For vaccine and placebo recipients, repertoires were sequenced using samples collected on day 63 after the first injection. Between 29 July and 7 August 2020, Cohort 1b enrolled 25 adults aged 18-55 years at one site in Boston, USA. Ad26.COV2.S was a replication-incompetent adenovirus type 26 vector expressing a prefusion-stabilized SARS-CoV-2 spike protein from the original Wuhan strain.

This sample comprised peripheral blood, obtained in a trial of Ad26.COV2.S vaccine versus placebo. The receptor chain draws on TRBV12-3 or TRBV12-4 and TRBJ2-5; there is no confident call for the D gene. This TCR was recovered from a person aged 18 to 59 who received the Ad26.COV2.S COVID-19 vaccine or a placebo. The DNA is as follows: TGTGCCAGCAGTTTAGGGGACCAAGAGACCCAGTACTTC. It translates to CASSLGDQETQYF.